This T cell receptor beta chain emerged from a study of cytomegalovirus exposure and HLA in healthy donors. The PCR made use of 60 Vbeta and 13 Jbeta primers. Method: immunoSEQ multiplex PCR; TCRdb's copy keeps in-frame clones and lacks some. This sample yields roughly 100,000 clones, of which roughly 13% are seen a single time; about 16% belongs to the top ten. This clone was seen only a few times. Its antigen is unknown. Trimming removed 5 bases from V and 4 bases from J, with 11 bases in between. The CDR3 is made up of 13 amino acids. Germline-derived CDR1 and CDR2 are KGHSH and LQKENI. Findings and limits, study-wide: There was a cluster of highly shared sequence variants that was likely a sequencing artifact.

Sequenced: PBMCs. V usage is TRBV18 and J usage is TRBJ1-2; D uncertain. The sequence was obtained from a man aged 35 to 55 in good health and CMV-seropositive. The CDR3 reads CASSFTESYGYTF. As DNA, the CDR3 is TGTGCCAGCTCATTTACGGAGAGCTATGGCTACACCTTC.